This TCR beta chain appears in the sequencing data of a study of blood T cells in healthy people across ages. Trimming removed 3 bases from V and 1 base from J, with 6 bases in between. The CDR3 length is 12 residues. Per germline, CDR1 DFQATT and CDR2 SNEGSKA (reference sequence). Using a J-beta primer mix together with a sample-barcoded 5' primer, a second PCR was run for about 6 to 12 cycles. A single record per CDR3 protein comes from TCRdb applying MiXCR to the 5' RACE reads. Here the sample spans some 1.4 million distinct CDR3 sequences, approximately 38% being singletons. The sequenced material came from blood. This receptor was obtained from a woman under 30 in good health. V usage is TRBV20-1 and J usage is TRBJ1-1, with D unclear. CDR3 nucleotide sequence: TGCAGTGCTAGCTCCCAGAACACTGAAGCTTTCTTT. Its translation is CSASSQNTEAFF.